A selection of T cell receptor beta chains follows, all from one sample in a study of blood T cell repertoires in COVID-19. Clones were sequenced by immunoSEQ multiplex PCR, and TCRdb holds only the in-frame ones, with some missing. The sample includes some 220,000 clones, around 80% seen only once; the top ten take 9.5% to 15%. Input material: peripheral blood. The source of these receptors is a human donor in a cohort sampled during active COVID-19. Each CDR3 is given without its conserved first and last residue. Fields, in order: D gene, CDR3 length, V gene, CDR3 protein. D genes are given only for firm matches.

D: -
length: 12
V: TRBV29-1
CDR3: SVFGTPPYNEQF

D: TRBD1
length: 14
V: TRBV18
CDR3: ASSLDRGRENTEAF

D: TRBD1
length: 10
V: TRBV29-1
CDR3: SGTGLNTEAF

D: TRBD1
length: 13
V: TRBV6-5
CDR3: ASSSGQGVYKTQY

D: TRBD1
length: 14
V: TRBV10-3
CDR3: AISPTGGGNTGELF

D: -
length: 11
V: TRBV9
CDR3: ASSGAVNTEAF

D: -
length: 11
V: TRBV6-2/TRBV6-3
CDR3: ASSYRALGAQH

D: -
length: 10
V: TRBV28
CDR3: ATYAVGAEAF

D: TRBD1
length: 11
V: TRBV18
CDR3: ASSPDRGTEAF

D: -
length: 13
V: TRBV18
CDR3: ASSPRSDSGNTIY

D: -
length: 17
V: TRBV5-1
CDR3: ASSFGGPIREGSYNEQF

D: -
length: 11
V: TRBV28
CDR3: ASSPSGARKLF

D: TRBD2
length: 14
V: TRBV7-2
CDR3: ASSLASSGQSYEQY

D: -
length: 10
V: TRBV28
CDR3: ASRSQRYGYT

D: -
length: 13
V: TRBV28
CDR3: ASSPKGHLNEKLF

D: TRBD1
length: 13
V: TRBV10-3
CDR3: AITDQGGSPGELF

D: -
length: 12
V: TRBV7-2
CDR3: ASSLGTGSEKLF

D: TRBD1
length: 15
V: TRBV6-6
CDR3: ASSPDRDTSGANVLT

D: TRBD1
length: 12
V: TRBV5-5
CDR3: ASSLRQGNEKLF

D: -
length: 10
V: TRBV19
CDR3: ASSIVRGEQF

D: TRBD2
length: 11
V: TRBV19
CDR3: ASSPGLGGEQY

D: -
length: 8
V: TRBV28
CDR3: ASSWREQY

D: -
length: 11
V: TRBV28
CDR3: ASTPRREQPQH

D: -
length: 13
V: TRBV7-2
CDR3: ASSLAGVAYNEQF

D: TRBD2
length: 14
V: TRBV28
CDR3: ASSSLWGGGTDTQY

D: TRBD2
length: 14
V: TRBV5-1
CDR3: ASSPGTSGSSETQY

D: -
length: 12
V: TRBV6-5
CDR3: ASSPDRMSTEAF

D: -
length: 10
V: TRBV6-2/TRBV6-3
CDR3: ASSYERETQY

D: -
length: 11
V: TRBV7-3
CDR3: ASSLSPPGGQF

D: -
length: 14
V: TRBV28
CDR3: ASSLNPTGHSYEQY

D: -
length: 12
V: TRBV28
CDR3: ASIGGGGNQPQH

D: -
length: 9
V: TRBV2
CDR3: ASRRAGELF

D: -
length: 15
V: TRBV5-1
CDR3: ASRESTRGERSYEQY

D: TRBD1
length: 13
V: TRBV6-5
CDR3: ASRRQGRLSYEQY

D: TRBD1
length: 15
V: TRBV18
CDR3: ASSTSGQGKTTDTQY

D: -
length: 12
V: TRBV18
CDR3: ASSPQSGSEYAF

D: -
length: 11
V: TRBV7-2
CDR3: ASSLERQSPLH

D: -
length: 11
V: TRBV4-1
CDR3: ASSQLHWETQY

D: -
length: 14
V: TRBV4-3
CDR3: ASSQDHGAGANVLT

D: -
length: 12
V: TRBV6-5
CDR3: ASSYSGTDYGYT

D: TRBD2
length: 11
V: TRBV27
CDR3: ASRTWEGDTQY

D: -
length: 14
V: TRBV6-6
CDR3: ASSTTWGETYNEQF

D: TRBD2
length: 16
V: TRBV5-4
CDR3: ASSLDDSGRISSYEQY

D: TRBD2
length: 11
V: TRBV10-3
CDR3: ATALAGGDTQY

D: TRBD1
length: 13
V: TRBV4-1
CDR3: ASSLQGRWGEKLF